This TCR beta chain was profiled in a study of Ad26.COV2.S vaccination and SARS-CoV-2 variants. The CDR3 consists of 12 residues. V trimming: 8 bases; J trimming: 11 bases; junction bases outside the gene matches: 10. TCRdb's copy holds only in-frame clones and misses some; the assay was immunoSEQ multiplex PCR. The sample lists approximately 300,000 clones, just under 85% seen once, with under 2.5% in the top ten. Treatment: roughly 18 received Ad26.COV2.S at low or high dose, single or two shots; a few received placebo; per-sample allocation not given. On day 63 after the first injection, vaccine and placebo recipients gave samples.

The input for sequencing was peripheral blood, taken in a trial of Ad26.COV2.S vaccine versus placebo. The V call is TRBV12-3 or TRBV12-4, the J call TRBJ1-1; TRBD1 aligns across 8 bases. This TCR was recovered from a person between 18 and 65 years old who received the Ad26.COV2.S COVID-19 vaccine or a placebo. Written as DNA, the CDR3 is TGTGCCAGCCGTCCCGAGGACAGGGCTGCTTTCTTT. Amino acid sequence: CASRPEDRAAFF.